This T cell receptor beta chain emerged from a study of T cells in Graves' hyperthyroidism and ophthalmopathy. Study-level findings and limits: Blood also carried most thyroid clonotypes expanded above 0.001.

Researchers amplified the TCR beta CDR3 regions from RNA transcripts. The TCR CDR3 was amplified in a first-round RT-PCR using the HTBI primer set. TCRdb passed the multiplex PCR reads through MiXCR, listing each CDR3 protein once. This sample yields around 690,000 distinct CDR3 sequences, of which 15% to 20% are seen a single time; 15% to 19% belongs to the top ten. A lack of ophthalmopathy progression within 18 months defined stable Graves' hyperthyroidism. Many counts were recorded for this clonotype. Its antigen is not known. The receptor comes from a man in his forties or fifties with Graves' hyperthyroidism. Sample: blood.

This CDR3 is CASSYSGASRETQYF. CDR3 DNA sequence: TGTGCCAGCAGTTATAGCGGGGCCAGCAGGGAGACCCAGTACTTC. The chain is built from TRBV6-2 or TRBV6-3 and TRBJ2-5; 8 bases are shared with TRBD2. Trimming removed 3 bases from V and 5 bases from J; junction bases left unmatched: 8. The CDR3 is 15 amino acids. Germline values: CDR1 MNHEY, CDR2 SVGEGT.